A selection of T cell receptor beta chains follows, all from one sample in a study of cytomegalovirus exposure and HLA in healthy donors. Here immunoSEQ multiplex PCR was the method, and the copy in TCRdb shows in-frame clones only, minus some. Here the sample spans more than 85,000 clones, approximately 93% being singletons. What was sequenced was PBMCs. The receptors were sampled from a woman in her 30s in good health and CMV-seropositive. Each CDR3 is given with its conserved first and last residue. Fields, in order: V gene, D gene, J gene, clone size, CDR3 protein, CDR3 DNA. D genes are given only for firm matches. Size values are once, few and many counts, or a class for expanded clones, and some rows have none.

>TRBV6-5|NA|TRBJ2-7|NA
CASMLDRTYEQYF
TGTGCCAGCATGTTGGACAGAACCTACGAGCAGTACTTC
>TRBV6-1|TRBD2|TRBJ2-2|NA
CASSRREGNTGELFF
TGTGCCAGCAGTCGTCGGGAGGGGAACACCGGGGAGCTGTTTTTT
>TRBV5-1|NA|TRBJ2-1|NA
CASSWAGHEQFF
TGCGCCAGCAGCTGGGCCGGTCATGAGCAGTTCTTC
>TRBV7-2|TRBD2|TRBJ2-1|NA
CASSLARGSGRPYNEQFF
TGTGCCAGCAGCTTAGCCCGGGGTAGCGGGAGGCCCTACAATGAGCAGTTCTTC
>TRBV25-1|NA|TRBJ2-3|NA
CASSVGGPPYTQYF
TGTGCCAGCAGTGTCGGGGGACCTCCTTATACGCAGTATTTT
>TRBV10-2|NA|TRBJ2-7|NA
CASSGRLDYEQYF
TGCGCCAGCAGTGGTCGACTAGACTACGAGCAGTACTTC
>TRBV19|TRBD2|TRBJ2-1|once
CASRSGTSPYNEQFF
TGTGCCAGTAGGTCGGGGACTAGTCCCTACAATGAGCAGTTCTTC
>TRBV10-1|TRBD1|TRBJ2-1|NA
CASSDLDRDRGFHEQFF
TGCGCCAGCAGTGACCTTGACCGGGACAGGGGATTCCATGAGCAGTTCTTC
>TRBV4-3|TRBD1|TRBJ2-5|NA
CASSQGQGLGETQYF
TGCGCCAGCAGCCAAGGACAGGGGCTAGGGGAGACCCAGTACTTC
>TRBV6-1|NA|TRBJ1-1|few
CASSEDVRVYGGTEAFF
TGTGCCAGCAGTGAAGATGTGAGGGTTTACGGGGGCACTGAAGCTTTCTTT
>TRBV6-6|TRBD1|TRBJ1-2|NA
CASSSRGRQADYGYTF
TGTGCCAGCAGCTCGAGGGGGCGACAAGCTGATTATGGCTACACCTTC
>TRBV18|NA|TRBJ2-7|NA
CASSLGQFPYEQYF
TGTGCCAGCTCGCTTGGACAATTTCCCTACGAGCAGTACTTC
>TRBV9|TRBD2|TRBJ2-5|NA
CASSVRPAGGQETQYF
TGTGCCAGCAGCGTACGCCCAGCGGGGGGACAAGAGACCCAGTACTTC
>TRBV2|NA|TRBJ1-2|NA
CASAPPSGAGTF
TGTGCCAGCGCCCCCCCTAGTGGAGCGGGGACCTTC
>TRBV14|TRBD2|TRBJ2-1|few
CASSLITGGRVNNEQFF
TGTGCCAGCAGCCTCATCACTGGCGGGAGGGTAAACAATGAGCAGTTCTTC
>TRBV2|TRBD2|TRBJ2-1|NA
CASSEDSGSWDEQFF
TGTGCCAGCAGTGAAGACAGCGGGAGCTGGGATGAGCAGTTCTTC
>TRBV6-1|NA|TRBJ1-3|NA
CASSFRGASGNTIYF
TGTGCCAGCAGTTTCAGGGGAGCGTCTGGAAACACCATATATTTT
>TRBV19|TRBD2|TRBJ2-1|NA
CASSIRTSLPGINEQFF
TGTGCCAGTAGTATAAGGACTAGCCTACCAGGGATCAATGAGCAGTTCTTC
>TRBV19|NA|TRBJ2-3|NA
CASSSLGRGTDTQYF
TGTGCCAGTAGTAGTTTGGGACGGGGGACAGATACGCAGTATTTT
>TRBV7-9|TRBD1|TRBJ1-5|NA
CASSLLGRDREYSNQPQHF
TGTGCCAGCAGCTTACTTGGTAGGGACAGGGAATATAGCAATCAGCCCCAGCATTTT
>TRBV10-3|TRBD2|TRBJ2-5|NA
CAISGGLAGKETQYF
TGTGCCATCAGTGGGGGACTAGCGGGAAAAGAGACCCAGTACTTC
>TRBV7-2|NA|TRBJ1-3|NA
CASSPSSGSGNTIYF
TGTGCCAGCAGCCCCTCCAGCGGCTCTGGAAACACCATATATTTT
>TRBV27|NA|TRBJ1-5|NA
CASSASTYSNQPQHF
TGTGCCAGCAGTGCGAGTACTTATAGCAATCAGCCCCAGCATTTT
>TRBV5-1|TRBD1|TRBJ1-4|NA
CASSSTGTGGEKLFF
TGCGCCAGCAGCTCAACCGGGACAGGCGGTGAAAAACTGTTTTTT
>TRBV7-2|TRBD2|TRBJ2-1|NA
CASSLAGRLAGGNEQFF
TGTGCCAGCAGCTTAGCAGGTAGACTAGCGGGAGGCAATGAGCAGTTCTTC
>TRBV19|TRBD2|TRBJ2-6|NA
CASRPGGGSGANVLTF
TGTGCCAGTCGCCCGGGGGGGGGCTCTGGGGCCAACGTCCTGACTTTC
>TRBV7-6|TRBD1|TRBJ2-5|NA
CASSSRRDSTMETQYF
TGTGCCAGCAGCTCTCGCCGGGACAGCACCATGGAGACCCAGTACTTC
>TRBV10-3|NA|TRBJ1-3|once
CAISRQEGDTIYF
TGTGCCATCAGCAGACAGGAAGGGGACACCATATATTTT
>TRBV7-9|TRBD1|TRBJ2-6|NA
CAAGGSGANVLTF
TGTGCCGCAGGGGGCTCTGGGGCCAACGTCCTGACTTTC
>TRBV2|TRBD1|TRBJ1-1|NA
CASRTGGGTEAFF
TGTGCCAGCAGGACAGGGGGAGGTACTGAAGCTTTCTTT
>TRBV30|TRBD1|TRBJ1-4|NA
CAWRTGQAATNEKLFF
TGTGCCTGGAGAACTGGACAGGCCGCAACTAATGAAAAACTGTTTTTT
>TRBV9|TRBD2|TRBJ2-7|NA
CASSESGTSSYEQYF
TGTGCCAGCAGTGAATCCGGGACTAGCTCCTACGAGCAGTACTTC
>TRBV9|TRBD2|TRBJ2-5|NA
CASSVSASGLQETQYF
TGTGCCAGCAGCGTATCGGCTAGCGGTCTCCAAGAGACCCAGTACTTC
>TRBV6-4|NA|TRBJ2-3|once
CASSDSDSLAQYF
TGTGCCAGCAGTGACTCCGACTCCCTCGCGCAGTATTTT
>TRBV4-3|TRBD2|TRBJ2-7|NA
CASSQTSGRDPYEQYF
TGCGCCAGCAGCCAAACGAGCGGGAGGGATCCCTACGAGCAGTACTTC
>TRBV18|TRBD1|TRBJ1-1|NA
CASSPGQVVTEAFF
TGTGCCAGCTCACCCGGACAGGTTGTGACTGAAGCTTTCTTT
>TRBV7-2|TRBD2|TRBJ2-5|NA
CASSLVASGAQETQYF
TGTGCCAGCAGCTTAGTGGCTAGCGGGGCCCAAGAGACCCAGTACTTC
>TRBV4-2|TRBD2|TRBJ2-1|once
CASSARLAGVENEQFF
TGTGCCAGCAGCGCAAGACTAGCGGGAGTCGAAAATGAGCAGTTCTTC
>TRBV7-2|TRBD1|TRBJ1-2|once
CASSDRGRDYGYTF
TGTGCCAGCAGCGACAGGGGGCGAGACTATGGCTACACCTTC
>TRBV7-9|TRBD1|TRBJ2-1|NA
CASSMGQYNEQFF
TGTGCCAGCAGCATGGGACAGTACAATGAGCAGTTCTTC
>TRBV7-2|TRBD2|TRBJ2-5|NA
CASSLGGRPPYQETQYF
TGTGCCAGCAGCTTAGGCGGGAGGCCCCCATACCAAGAGACCCAGTACTTC
>TRBV6-6|NA|TRBJ1-1|NA
CASSYTDRNTEAFF
TGTGCCAGCAGTTACACGGACAGGAACACTGAAGCTTTCTTT
>TRBV10-3|TRBD2|TRBJ2-1|NA
CAISVLAGEGEQFF
TGTGCCATCAGTGTCCTAGCGGGAGAGGGAGAGCAGTTCTTC
>TRBV27|TRBD2|TRBJ2-2|NA
CASSYLAGRSGELFF
TGTGCCAGCAGTTATCTAGCGGGGCGGAGCGGGGAGCTGTTTTTT
>TRBV6-1|TRBD1|TRBJ2-2|NA
CASRRGTGDTGELFF
TGTGCCAGCAGACGGGGGACAGGGGACACCGGGGAGCTGTTTTTT
>TRBV28|TRBD1|TRBJ2-7|NA
CASSLIYGTGVAEQYF
TGTGCCAGCAGTTTAATTTACGGGACAGGGGTGGCCGAGCAGTACTTC
>TRBV19|TRBD2|TRBJ2-1|once
CASSSNSGRGNEQFF
TGTGCCAGTAGTTCTAATAGCGGGAGGGGCAATGAGCAGTTCTTC
>TRBV7-9|TRBD1|TRBJ2-3|NA
CASSLGPGQGITDTQYF
TGTGCCAGCAGCTTAGGGCCAGGACAGGGAATCACAGATACGCAGTATTTT
>TRBV5-6|NA|TRBJ2-1|NA
CASSLASEQFF
TGTGCCAGCAGCTTGGCCTCCGAGCAGTTCTTC
>TRBV7-2|TRBD2|TRBJ2-1|NA
CASSLAGLAGVVNEQFF
TGTGCCAGCAGCTTAGCGGGGCTAGCGGGGGTGGTCAATGAGCAGTTCTTC
>TRBV5-1|TRBD2|TRBJ2-3|once
CASSSDFGGDTQYF
TGCGCCAGCAGCTCGGACTTCGGGGGGGATACGCAGTATTTT
>TRBV7-9|TRBD2|TRBJ2-7|NA
CASSSPTSGAYEQYF
TGTGCCAGCAGCTCACCGACTAGCGGAGCCTACGAGCAGTACTTC
>TRBV5-6|TRBD2|TRBJ2-1|once
CASSLAGWDNEQFF
TGTGCCAGCAGCTTAGCGGGATGGGACAATGAGCAGTTCTTC
>TRBV7-6|TRBD2|TRBJ2-5|once
CASSLTWTSGRETQYF
TGTGCCAGCAGCTTAACCTGGACTAGCGGCCGAGAGACCCAGTACTTC
>TRBV30|NA|TRBJ1-4|NA
CAWSGGQVDEKLFF
TGTGCCTGGAGTGGAGGACAAGTAGACGAAAAACTGTTTTTT
>TRBV28|TRBD2|TRBJ2-7|NA
CASSTLAGGPGEQYF
TGTGCCAGCAGTACCCTAGCGGGAGGGCCCGGCGAGCAGTACTTC
>TRBV5-1|TRBD1|TRBJ1-4|NA
CASSLAGTAANEKLFF
TGCGCCAGCAGCTTGGCCGGGACAGCCGCTAATGAAAAACTGTTTTTT
>TRBV5-4|TRBD2|TRBJ2-1|NA
CASSGLVAGGGNEQFF
TGTGCCAGCAGCGGGCTAGTTGCGGGAGGGGGCAATGAGCAGTTCTTC
>TRBV6-5|TRBD2|TRBJ2-7|NA
CASSPASGTSYEQYF
TGTGCCAGCAGCCCAGCTAGCGGGACCTCCTACGAGCAGTACTTC
>TRBV21-1|NA|TRBJ2-1|NA
CASSNSPSGAYNEQFF
TGTGCCAGCAGCAACTCCCCTAGCGGAGCCTACAATGAGCAGTTCTTC